This T cell receptor beta chain was profiled in a study of molecular identifiers for immune sequencing clone quantification. CDR3 length: 14 amino acids. The V end was cut by 1 base, the J end by 3 bases, with 9 bases between. In germline, CDR1 is LNHNV, CDR2 YYDKDF (reference sequence). MiXCR was run by TCRdb on the PCR reads, yielding one entry per CDR3 protein. The data contain 85,000 to 95,000 distinct CDR3 sequences, around 17% of them singletons. Naive CD8 T cells were sorted, and the gate applied was CD8+CD4-CCR7+CD45RA+. The sample holds many counts of this clonotype. The receptor was isolated from a human donor in good health. Some libraries in this study had Jurkat cell RNA spiked in. The sequenced sample was naive CD8+ T cells from blood, with Jurkat cell RNA spiked in. The subset denotes: FACS-sorted CD8+CD4-CCR7+CD45RA+ naive T cells. The chain employs TRBV15 and TRBJ1-1; D not resolved. CDR3 region: CATSRVEVYTEAFF. The CDR3, as DNA: TGTGCCACCAGCAGAGTGGAGGTCTACACTGAAGCTTTCTTT.